Listed below are T cell receptor beta chains from one sample, sequenced in a study of blood T cell repertoires in COVID-19. Sequencing was performed with immunoSEQ multiplex PCR; in TCRdb, only in-frame clones are kept and a portion is missing. Among 200,000 to 250,000 clones listed, more than 75% were seen once. Sequencing used peripheral blood. Receptors originate from a man aged 50-60 years who had recovered from COVID-19. Both conserved end residues are part of each CDR3. A D gene is named only where the DNA matches it firmly. Clone size is given for some rows only: seen once, a few or many times, or a class if the clone is expanded.

v_gene: TRBV30
d_gene: -
abundance: -
j_gene: TRBJ2-7
CDR3aa: CAWAPPEGPYEQYF
CDR3nt: TGTGCCTGGGCCCCACCGGAGGGCCCCTACGAGCAGTACTTC

v_gene: TRBV30
d_gene: -
abundance: few
j_gene: TRBJ2-7
CDR3aa: CAWSVQGPYEQYF
CDR3nt: TGTGCCTGGAGTGTACAGGGCCCCTACGAGCAGTACTTC

v_gene: TRBV19
d_gene: -
abundance: -
j_gene: TRBJ1-3
CDR3aa: CASSPGSSGNTIYF
CDR3nt: TGTGCCAGTAGTCCGGGATCCTCTGGAAACACCATATATTTT

v_gene: TRBV28
d_gene: TRBD1
abundance: -
j_gene: TRBJ2-7
CDR3aa: CASSPGGRVYEQYF
CDR3nt: TGTGCCAGCAGCCCAGGGGGCAGGGTGTACGAGCAGTACTTC

v_gene: TRBV6-6
d_gene: TRBD2
abundance: -
j_gene: TRBJ2-5
CDR3aa: CASRGAGVGETQYF
CDR3nt: TGTGCCAGCAGGGGAGCGGGAGTAGGAGAGACCCAGTACTTC

v_gene: TRBV5-5
d_gene: TRBD1
abundance: once
j_gene: TRBJ2-7
CDR3aa: CASSLSGTGGFFNSYEQYF
CDR3nt: TGTGCCAGCAGCTTGTCCGGGACAGGGGGCTTTTTCAACTCCTACGAGCAGTACTTC

v_gene: TRBV9
d_gene: TRBD2
abundance: -
j_gene: TRBJ2-7
CDR3aa: CASSASSGRAVYEQYF
CDR3nt: TGTGCCAGCAGCGCATCTAGCGGGAGGGCCGTATACGAGCAGTACTTC

v_gene: TRBV5-5
d_gene: -
abundance: -
j_gene: TRBJ1-5
CDR3aa: CASSLGGEGDQPQHF
CDR3nt: TGTGCCAGCAGCTTGGGAGGGGAGGGCGATCAGCCCCAGCATTTT

v_gene: TRBV2
d_gene: TRBD1
abundance: few
j_gene: TRBJ1-6
CDR3aa: CASSGVTGQGFSPLHF
CDR3nt: TGTGCCAGCAGTGGGGTAACCGGACAGGGGTTTTCACCCCTCCACTTT

v_gene: TRBV4-1
d_gene: TRBD1
abundance: -
j_gene: TRBJ2-3
CDR3aa: CASSQGTGGIDTQYF
CDR3nt: TGCGCCAGCAGCCAAGGGACAGGGGGAATAGATACGCAGTATTTT

v_gene: TRBV7-8
d_gene: -
abundance: -
j_gene: TRBJ2-7
CDR3aa: CASSPLRTSYEQYF
CDR3nt: TGTGCCAGCAGCCCGCTACGTACGAGCTACGAGCAGTACTTC

v_gene: TRBV5-1
d_gene: TRBD2
abundance: -
j_gene: TRBJ2-7
CDR3aa: CASSLAGRATYEQYF
CDR3nt: TGCGCCAGCAGCTTGGCCGGGAGGGCCACCTACGAGCAGTACTTC